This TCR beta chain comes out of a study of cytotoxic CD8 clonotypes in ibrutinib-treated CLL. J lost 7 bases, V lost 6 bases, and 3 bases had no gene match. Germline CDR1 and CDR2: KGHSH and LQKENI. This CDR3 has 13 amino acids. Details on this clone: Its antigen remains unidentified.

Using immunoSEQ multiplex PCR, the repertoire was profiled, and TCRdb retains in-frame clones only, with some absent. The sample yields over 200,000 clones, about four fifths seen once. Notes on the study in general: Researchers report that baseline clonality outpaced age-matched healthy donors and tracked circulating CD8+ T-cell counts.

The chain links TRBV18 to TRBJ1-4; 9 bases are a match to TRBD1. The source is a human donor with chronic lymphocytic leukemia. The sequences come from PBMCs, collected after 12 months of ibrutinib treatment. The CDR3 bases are TGTGCCAGCTCTGGACAGGGGAGTGAAAAACTGTTTTTT. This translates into CASSGQGSEKLFF.